These 10 T cell receptor beta chains originate from one sample sequenced in a study of cytomegalovirus exposure and HLA in healthy donors (dated by TCRdb to 2016 to 2017). Libraries were prepared through the immunoSEQ multiplex PCR assay. For the multiplex PCR, a mixture combining 60 forward primers for TCR Vbeta segments and 13 reverse primers for TCR Jbeta segments was used. In its TCRdb copy, this immuneACCESS table keeps in-frame sequences only and misses some clones. Where compared with another copy, unresolved V genes explain less than half of these, and the others have no known cause. The sample contains about 120,000 clones, 81% of them found a single time. The ten largest clonotypes hold 2% to 2.5% of the sample. Source material: PBMCs. The origin of the receptors is a woman aged 35 to 49 in good health and CMV-seronegative.

This clone was observed a few times. The chain employs TRBV6-6 and TRBJ1-1; 11 bases line up with TRBD1. Germline trimming cut 6 bases from V and 7 bases from J; bases unmatched to any gene: 4. CDR1 is MNHNY and CDR2 is SVGAGI in the germline V gene (reference sequence). The CDR3 runs 13 residues. This chain's CDR3 is CASRGGTGGEAFF. DNA for the CDR3: TGTGCCAGCAGGGGGGGGACAGGGGGTGAAGCTTTCTTT.

The chain employs TRBV18 and TRBJ1-2; the D gene is possibly TRBD1 (5 bases). The CDR3 is 14 residues long. V lost 6 bases and J 2 bases, leaving 13 bases between the germline ends. Germline CDR1 and CDR2: KGHSH and LQKENI. CDR3: CASSGTEHNYGYTF. The CDR3 coding sequence is TGTGCCAGCTCGGGGACTGAACACAACTATGGCTACACCTTC. Full variable domain (rest looked up from reference TRBV18 and TRBJ1-2): NAGVMQNPRHLVRRRGQEARLRCSPMKGHSHVYWYRQLPEEGLKFMVYLQKENIIDESGMPKERFSAEFPKEGPSILRIQQVVRGDSAAYFCASSGTEHNYGYTFGSGTRLTVV.

This chain uses TRBV7-9 with TRBJ1-2, with TRBD1 identical over 9 bases. The CDR3 is made up of 16 amino acids. J lost 8 bases, V lost 5 bases, and 15 bases had no gene match. CDR1 is SEHNR, CDR2 FQNEAQ, per germline (reference sequence). CDR3 DNA: TGTGCCAGCAGCCAGACAGGGGGAAACCCAGCTAGGGGCTACACCTTC. This translates into CASSQTGGNPARGYTF.

V is TRBV27 and J is TRBJ2-3, with TRBD2 matching 11 bases. Germline values: CDR1 MNHEY, CDR2 SMNVEV (reference sequence). V was pared by 4 bases and J by 4 bases, with 7 bases of the junction left unmatched. CDR3 length: 16 residues. The CDR3 DNA reads TGTGCCAGCAGTTCCCTAGCGGGAGGTCTCCCAGATACGCAGTATTTT. This codes for CASSSLAGGLPDTQYF.

This clone came up once. This chain connects TRBV7-3 to TRBJ2-2; TRBD2 aligns across 13 bases. Per germline, CDR1 SGHTA and CDR2 FQGTGA. With V trimmed by 4 bases and J by 5 bases, 1 base remained unmatched. The CDR3 is made up of 15 amino acids. CDR3 nucleotides: TGTGCCAGCAGCTCGGGACTAGCGGGAACCGGGGAGCTGTTTTTT. It is translated as CASSSGLAGTGELFF.

The chain has TRBV20-1 and TRBJ2-7; D not certain. The V gene lost 3 bases and the J gene lost 4 bases, with 7 bases spanning the gap. Per germline, CDR1 DFQATT and CDR2 SNEGSKA (reference sequence). The CDR3 is made up of 11 amino acids. The CDR3 loop reads CSASGVYEQYF. The CDR3 bases are TGCAGTGCTAGCGGTGTATACGAGCAGTACTTC.

The V gene is TRBV14, the J gene TRBJ2-1, with TRBD2 matching over 7 bases. The CDR3 is 18 amino acids. The germline gives CDR1 SGHDN, CDR2 FVKESK. Losses at the gene ends were 1 base for V and 4 bases for J; bases not matched to a gene: 13. Here the CDR3 reads CASSQVVASGDHYNEQFF. CDR3 nucleotide sequence: TGTGCCAGCAGCCAAGTTGTAGCTAGCGGTGACCATTACAATGAGCAGTTCTTC.

V is TRBV5-1 and J is TRBJ1-2, with D perhaps matching TRBD1 (5 bases). V was trimmed by 9 bases and J by 4 bases, leaving 31 bases between them. The V gene's germline CDR1 is SGHRS and CDR2 YFSETQ. This CDR3 has 18 amino acids. This chain's CDR3 is CANRFITGASSDFYGYTF. Written as DNA, the CDR3 is TGCGCCAACAGGTTCATAACTGGGGCCTCGAGCGACTTCTATGGCTACACCTTC.

This chain uses TRBV6-5 with TRBJ2-4; 13 bases are shared with TRBD2. The V gene end was trimmed by 2 bases and the J gene end by 9 bases; junction bases not matched to a gene: 7. Germline loops: CDR1 MNHEY, CDR2 SVGAGI. The CDR3 is made up of 16 amino acids. The CDR3 DNA reads TGTGCCAGCAGTTACAGGGGGACTAGCGGGATCTCCATTCAGTACTTC. Translating gives CASSYRGTSGISIQYF.

This chain uses TRBV28 with TRBJ1-2; D perhaps matches TRBD1 (6 bases). Trimming cost V 8 bases and J 2 bases, with 12 bases left between them. Germline loops: CDR1 MDHEN, CDR2 SYDVKM. CDR3 length: 13 amino acids. CDR3 DNA sequence: TGTGCCAGCCGACAGGACCGAAACTATGGCTACACCTTC. Residues: CASRQDRNYGYTF.